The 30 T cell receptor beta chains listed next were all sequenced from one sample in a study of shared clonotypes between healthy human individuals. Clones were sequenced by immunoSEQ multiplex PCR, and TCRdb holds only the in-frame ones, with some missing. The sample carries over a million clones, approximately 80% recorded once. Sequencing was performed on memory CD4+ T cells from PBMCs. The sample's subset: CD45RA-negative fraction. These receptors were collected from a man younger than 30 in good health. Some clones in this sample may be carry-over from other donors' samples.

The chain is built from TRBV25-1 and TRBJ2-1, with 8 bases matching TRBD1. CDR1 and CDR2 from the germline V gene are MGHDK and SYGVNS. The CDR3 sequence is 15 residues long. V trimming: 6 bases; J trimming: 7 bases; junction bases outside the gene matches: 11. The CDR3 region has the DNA TGTGCCAGCAGACAAGACAGGGGAAGGCGGAATGAGCAGTTCTTC. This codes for CASRQDRGRRNEQFF.

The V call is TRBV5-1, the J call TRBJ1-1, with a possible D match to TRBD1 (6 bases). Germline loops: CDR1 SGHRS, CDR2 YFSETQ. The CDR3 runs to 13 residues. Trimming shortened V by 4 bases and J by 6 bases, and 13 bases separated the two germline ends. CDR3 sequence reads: CASSLNRDAEAFF. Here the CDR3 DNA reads TGCGCCAGCAGCCTAAACAGGGACGCTGAAGCTTTCTTT.

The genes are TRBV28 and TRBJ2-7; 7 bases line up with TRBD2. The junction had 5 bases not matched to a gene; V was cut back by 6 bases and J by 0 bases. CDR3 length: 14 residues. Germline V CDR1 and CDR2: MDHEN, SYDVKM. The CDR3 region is CASRPLAASYEQYF. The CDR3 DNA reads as TGTGCCAGCAGACCGCTAGCGGCCTCCTACGAGCAGTACTTC. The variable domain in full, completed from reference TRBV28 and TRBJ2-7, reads DVKVTQSSRYLVKRTGEKVFLECVQDMDHENMFWYRQDPGLGLRLIYFSYDVKMKEKGDIPEGYSVSREKKERFSLILESASTNQTSMYLCASRPLAASYEQYFGPGTRLTVT.

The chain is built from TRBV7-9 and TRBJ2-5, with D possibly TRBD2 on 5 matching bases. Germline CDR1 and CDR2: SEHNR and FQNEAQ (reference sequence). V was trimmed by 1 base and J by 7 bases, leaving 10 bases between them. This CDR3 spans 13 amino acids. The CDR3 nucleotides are TGTGCCAGCAGCTTAGAAACGGGGTGGACCCAGTACTTC. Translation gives CASSLETGWTQYF.

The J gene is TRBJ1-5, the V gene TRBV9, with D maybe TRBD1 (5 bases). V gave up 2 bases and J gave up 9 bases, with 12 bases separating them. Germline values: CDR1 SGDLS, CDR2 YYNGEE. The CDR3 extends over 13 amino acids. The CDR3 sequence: CASSVGLGGPQHF. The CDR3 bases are TGTGCCAGCAGCGTGGGACTGGGAGGGCCCCAGCATTTT.

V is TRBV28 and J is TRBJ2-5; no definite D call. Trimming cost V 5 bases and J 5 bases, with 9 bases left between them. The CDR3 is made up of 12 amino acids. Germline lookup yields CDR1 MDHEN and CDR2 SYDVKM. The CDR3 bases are TGTGCCAGCAGTCCACGCCGCGAGACCCAGTACTTC. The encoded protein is CASSPRRETQYF.

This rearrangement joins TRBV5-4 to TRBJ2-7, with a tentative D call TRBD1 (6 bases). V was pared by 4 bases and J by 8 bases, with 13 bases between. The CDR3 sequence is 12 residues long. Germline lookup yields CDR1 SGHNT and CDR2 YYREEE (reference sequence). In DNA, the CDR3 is TGTGCCAGCAGCCTTGAGACAGGACAGCAGTACTTC. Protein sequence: CASSLETGQQYF.

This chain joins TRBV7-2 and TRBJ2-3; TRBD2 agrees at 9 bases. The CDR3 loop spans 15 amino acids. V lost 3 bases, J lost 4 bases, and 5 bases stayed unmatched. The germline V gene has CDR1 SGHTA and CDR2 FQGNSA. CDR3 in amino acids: CASSFAGGFSDTQYF. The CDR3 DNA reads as TGTGCCAGCAGCTTTGCGGGAGGGTTTTCAGATACGCAGTATTTT.

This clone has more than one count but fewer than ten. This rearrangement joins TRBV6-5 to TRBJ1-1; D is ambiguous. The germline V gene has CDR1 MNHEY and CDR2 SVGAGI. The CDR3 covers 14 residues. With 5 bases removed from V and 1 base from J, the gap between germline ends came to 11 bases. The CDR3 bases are TGTGCCAGCAGTGACCGACGGGGGAACACTGAAGCTTTCTTT. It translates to CASSDRRGNTEAFF.

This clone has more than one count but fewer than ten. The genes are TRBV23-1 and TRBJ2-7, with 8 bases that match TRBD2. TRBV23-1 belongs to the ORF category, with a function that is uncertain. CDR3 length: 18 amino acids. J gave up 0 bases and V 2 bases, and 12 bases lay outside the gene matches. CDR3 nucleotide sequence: TGCGCCAGCAGTCAACGGGACCCTCGGGCGGGGGGCTCCTACGAGCAGTACTTC. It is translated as CASSQRDPRAGGSYEQYF.

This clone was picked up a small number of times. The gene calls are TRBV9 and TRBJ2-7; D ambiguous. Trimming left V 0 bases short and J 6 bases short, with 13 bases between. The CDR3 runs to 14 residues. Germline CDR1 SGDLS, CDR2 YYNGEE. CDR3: CASSVGGARVEQYF. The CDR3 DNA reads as TGTGCCAGCAGCGTAGGTGGAGCTCGGGTCGAGCAGTACTTC.

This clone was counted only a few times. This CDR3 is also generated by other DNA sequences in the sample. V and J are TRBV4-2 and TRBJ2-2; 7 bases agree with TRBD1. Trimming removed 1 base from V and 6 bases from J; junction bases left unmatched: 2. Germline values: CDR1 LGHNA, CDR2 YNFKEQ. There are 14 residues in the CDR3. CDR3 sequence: CASSQGGGAGELFF. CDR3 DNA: TGTGCCAGCAGCCAAGGAGGGGGCGCCGGGGAGCTGTTTTTT.

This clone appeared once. CDR3 sequence reads: CASSESAIGYGYTF. DNA of the CDR3: TGTGCCAGCAGTGAATCGGCGATTGGGTATGGCTACACCTTC. The chain joins TRBV6-1 to TRBJ1-2, with D unclear. Between the trimmed V and J ends, which lost 2 bases and 5 bases, there was a span of 12 bases. The CDR3 runs 14 residues. Per the germline V gene, CDR1 is MNHNS and CDR2 is SASEGT.

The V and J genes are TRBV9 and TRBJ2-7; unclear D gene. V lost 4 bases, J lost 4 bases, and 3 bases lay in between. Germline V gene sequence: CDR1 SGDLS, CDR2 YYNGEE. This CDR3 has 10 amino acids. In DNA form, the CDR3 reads TGTGCCAGCAGCAGGTACGAGCAGTACTTC. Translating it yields CASSRYEQYF. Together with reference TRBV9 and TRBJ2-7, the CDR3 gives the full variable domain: DSGVTQTPKHLITATGQRVTLRCSPRSGDLSVYWYQQSLDQGLQFLIQYYNGEERAKGNILERFSAQQFPDLHSELNLSSLELGDSALYFCASSRYEQYFGPGTRLTVT.

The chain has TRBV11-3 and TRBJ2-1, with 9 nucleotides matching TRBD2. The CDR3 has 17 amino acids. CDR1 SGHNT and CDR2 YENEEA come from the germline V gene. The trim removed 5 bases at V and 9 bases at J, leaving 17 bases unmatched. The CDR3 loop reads CASSPTAAGGPYSEQFF. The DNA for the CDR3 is TGTGCCAGCAGCCCAACCGCCGCGGGAGGGCCTTATAGTGAGCAGTTCTTC.

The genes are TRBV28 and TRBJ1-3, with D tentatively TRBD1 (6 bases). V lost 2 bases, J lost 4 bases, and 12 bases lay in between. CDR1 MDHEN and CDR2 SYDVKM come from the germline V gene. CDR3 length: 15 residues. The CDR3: CASSLVGAPGNTIYF. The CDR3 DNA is TGTGCCAGCAGTTTAGTGGGGGCTCCAGGAAACACCATATATTTT.

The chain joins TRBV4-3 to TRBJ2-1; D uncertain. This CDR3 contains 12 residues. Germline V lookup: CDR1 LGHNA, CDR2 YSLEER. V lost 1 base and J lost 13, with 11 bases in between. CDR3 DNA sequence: TGCGCCAGCAGCCAAGGGCGGTCCAATCAGTTCTTC. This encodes CASSQGRSNQFF.

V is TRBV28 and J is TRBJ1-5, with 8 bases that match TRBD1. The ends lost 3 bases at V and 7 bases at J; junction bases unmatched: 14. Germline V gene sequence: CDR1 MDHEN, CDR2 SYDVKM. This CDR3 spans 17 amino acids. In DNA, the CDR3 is TGTGCCAGCAGTTTCCGCAGGGGGCTATCTCCGAGACAGCCCCAGCATTTT. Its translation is CASSFRRGLSPRQPQHF.

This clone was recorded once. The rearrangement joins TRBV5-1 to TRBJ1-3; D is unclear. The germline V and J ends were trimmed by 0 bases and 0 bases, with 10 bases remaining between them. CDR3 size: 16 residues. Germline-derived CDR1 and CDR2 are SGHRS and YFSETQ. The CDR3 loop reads CASSLGQRNSGNTIYF. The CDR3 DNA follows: TGCGCCAGCAGCTTGGGGCAGAGGAACTCTGGAAACACCATATATTTT.

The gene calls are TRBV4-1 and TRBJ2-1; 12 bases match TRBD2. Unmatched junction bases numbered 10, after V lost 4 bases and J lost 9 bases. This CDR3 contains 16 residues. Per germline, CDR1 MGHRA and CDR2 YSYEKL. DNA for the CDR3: TGCGCCAGCAGCCCGAGAGGACTAGCGGGAATCGGTGAGCAGTTCTTC. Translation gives CASSPRGLAGIGEQFF.

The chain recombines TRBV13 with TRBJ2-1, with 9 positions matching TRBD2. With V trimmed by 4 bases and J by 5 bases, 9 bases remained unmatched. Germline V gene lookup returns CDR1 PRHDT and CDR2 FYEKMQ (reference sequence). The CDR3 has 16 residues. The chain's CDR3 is CASSSIGSGRNNEQFF. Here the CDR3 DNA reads TGTGCCAGCAGCTCCATCGGGAGCGGGAGGAACAATGAGCAGTTCTTC.

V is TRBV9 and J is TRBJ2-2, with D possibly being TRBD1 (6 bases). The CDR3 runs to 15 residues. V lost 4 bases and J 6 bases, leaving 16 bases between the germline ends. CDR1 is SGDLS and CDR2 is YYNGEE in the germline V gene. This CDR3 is CASSPRQGTAGELFF. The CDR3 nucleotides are TGTGCCAGCAGCCCCCGTCAGGGGACGGCCGGGGAGCTGTTTTTT.

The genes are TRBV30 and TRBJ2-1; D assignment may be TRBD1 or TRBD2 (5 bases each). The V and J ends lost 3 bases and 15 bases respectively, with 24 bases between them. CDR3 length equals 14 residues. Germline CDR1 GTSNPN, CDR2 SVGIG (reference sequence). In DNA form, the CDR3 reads TGTGCCTGGAGGGGCCCTTTAGGGGACGCAACCTCGTTCTTC. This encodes CAWRGPLGDATSFF. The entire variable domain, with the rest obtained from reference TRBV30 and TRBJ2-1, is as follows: SQTIHQWPATLVQPVGSPLSLECTVEGTSNPNLYWYRQAAGRGLQLLFYSVGIGQISSEVPQNLSASRPQDRQFILSSKKLLLSDSGFYLCAWRGPLGDATSFFGPGTRLTVL.

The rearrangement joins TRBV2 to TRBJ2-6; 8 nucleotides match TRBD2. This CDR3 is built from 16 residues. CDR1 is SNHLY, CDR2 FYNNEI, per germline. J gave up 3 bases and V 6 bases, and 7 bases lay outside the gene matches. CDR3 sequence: CASSQRGRIGANVLTF. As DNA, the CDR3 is TGTGCCAGCAGCCAGCGGGGGCGTATTGGGGCCAACGTCCTGACTTTC.

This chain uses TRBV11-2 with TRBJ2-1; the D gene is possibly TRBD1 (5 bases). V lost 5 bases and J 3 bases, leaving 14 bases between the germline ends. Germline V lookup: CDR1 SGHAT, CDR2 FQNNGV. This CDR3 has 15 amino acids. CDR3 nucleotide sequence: TGTGCCAGCAGCCGACAGAGGAATAACTACAATGAGCAGTTCTTC. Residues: CASSRQRNNYNEQFF.

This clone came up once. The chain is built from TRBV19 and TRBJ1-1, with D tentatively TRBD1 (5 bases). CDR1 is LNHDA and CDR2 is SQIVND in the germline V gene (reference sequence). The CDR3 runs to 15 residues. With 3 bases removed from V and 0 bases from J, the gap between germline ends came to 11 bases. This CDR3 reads CASSIARGVNTEAFF. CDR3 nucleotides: TGTGCCAGTAGTATCGCGAGGGGAGTGAACACTGAAGCTTTCTTT.

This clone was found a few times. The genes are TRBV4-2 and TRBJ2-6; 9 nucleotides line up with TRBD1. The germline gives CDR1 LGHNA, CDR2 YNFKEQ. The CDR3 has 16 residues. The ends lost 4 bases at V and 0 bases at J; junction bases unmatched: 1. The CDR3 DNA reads TGTGCCAGCAGCCCGACAGGGGGCTCTGGGGCCAACGTCCTGACTTTC. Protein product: CASSPTGGSGANVLTF.

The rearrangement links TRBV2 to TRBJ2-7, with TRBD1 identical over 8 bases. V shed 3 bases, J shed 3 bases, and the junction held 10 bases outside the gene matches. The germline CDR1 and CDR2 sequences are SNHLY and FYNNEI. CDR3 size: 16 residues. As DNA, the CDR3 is TGTGCCAGCAGTGATATCCCCGGGACAGGCCTCTACGAGCAGTACTTC. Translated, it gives CASSDIPGTGLYEQYF.

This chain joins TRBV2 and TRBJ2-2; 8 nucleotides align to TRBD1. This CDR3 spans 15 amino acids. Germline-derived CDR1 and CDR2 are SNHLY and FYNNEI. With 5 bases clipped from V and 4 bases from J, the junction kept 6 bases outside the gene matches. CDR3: CASSRTGTSTGELFF. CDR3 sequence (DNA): TGTGCCAGCAGTAGGACAGGGACTTCCACCGGGGAGCTGTTTTTT.

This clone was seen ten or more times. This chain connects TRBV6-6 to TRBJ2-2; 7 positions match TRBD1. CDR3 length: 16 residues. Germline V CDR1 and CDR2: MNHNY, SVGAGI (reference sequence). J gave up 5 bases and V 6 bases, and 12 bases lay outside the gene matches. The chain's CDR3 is CASSPGTSRGTGELFF. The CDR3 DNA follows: TGTGCCAGCAGCCCGGGGACGTCCAGGGGGACCGGGGAGCTGTTTTTT.